This T cell receptor beta chain comes out of a study of T cell responses to AZD1222 COVID-19 vaccine listed by TCRdb under 2021. Broadly, across the study: A total of 230 to 250 trial participants underwent TCR sequencing, of whom 200 to 220 received two doses of AZD1222 and about 25 received two doses of the MenACWY control vaccine. Trial participants were enrolled by age into 18-55, 56-69 and 70-plus year subgroups, with about 150, 27 and 61 TCR-sequenced participants respectively. The full study reports these points: Spike-specific TCR breadth and depth rose significantly after two AZD1222 doses compared with day 0 and with MenACWY recipients. Most participants were white British and females outnumbered males, and the authors suggested that clonal diversity may have been underestimated. Conclusions about previously exposed vaccinees were limited because only a handful of AZD1222 recipients were SARS-CoV-2 seropositive at baseline. In the small 56-69-year group, the increase in depth fell short of significance, most likely because of low power. No day 14 peak-response samples were available, so repertoires were characterized only after the peak T cell response. Reportedly, almost half of the unique spike-specific TCRs recognized epitopes lying outside the regions that are mutated in the B.1.351 and B.1.1.7 variants. The vaccine-associated CD4 TCRs covered the entire spike protein, and the dominant responses fell in regions 160-218 and 743-854.

The CDR3 regions of human TCRbeta chains were analyzed by immunosequencing. The original methods were these. TCRs in the repertoires were matched against a reference library of SARS-CoV-2-specific TCRs that had been generated with the MIRA antigen-specificity platform. Breadth meant the fraction of unique TCRs that were SARS-CoV-2-associated, whereas depth meant the fraction of total T cells that were SARS-CoV-2-associated. Each spike-specific TCR was assigned to its reactive spike region and to a CD4 or CD8 class using the MIRA data. Log10-transformed breadth and depth values were compared by one-way ANOVA with Sidak's multiple comparisons tests. What TCRdb holds here is the immuneACCESS table cut down to in-frame rearrangements. Part of the clones is not present; checked against another copy, under half of the missing clones reflect an unresolved V gene, and the others are unexplained. The DNA gave D and trimming, while V, J and clone size come from that table. This sample is represented by some 60,000 clones; approximately 80% of them were singletons. The ten largest make up around 3.5% of the sample.

Read against the paper, the sample's time point label means: about 28 days (+/-7) after the second vaccine dose. Because spike-specific TCR depth and breadth did not differ between the two schedules, AZD1222 recipients who got a second dose at roughly 4 weeks were pooled with those who got a second dose at roughly 12 weeks. Vaccinee samples were obtained from the UK trials COV001 and COV002, which included a single-blind randomized controlled phase 2/3 trial of AZD1222 (ChAdOx1 nCoV-19) in healthy adults. For TCRbeta chain sequencing, PBMC samples from trial participants were taken at day 0 and at day 28 after the second dose. Turning to this clone: Its cognate antigen has yet to be identified. One base away there is no much larger clone; base qualities are not given.

The source was peripheral blood, collected 28 days after the second AZD1222 dose. This receptor was obtained from an adult who received the AZD1222 COVID-19 vaccine.

The CDR3 reads CTSSQTTGTGGAWNTEAFF. The nucleotide sequence is TGCACCAGCAGCCAAACCACCGGGACAGGGGGCGCGTGGAACACTGAAGCTTTCTTT. The chain joins TRBV1 to TRBJ1-1; no check of the table's D call, TRBD1, against the DNA was made. TRBV1 is classified as a pseudogene. Taken from cysteine to phenylalanine, the CDR3 has 19 residues. Only the CDR3 part of the read is kept: 57 bases, read in frame from the first base.